This entry describes one T cell receptor (beta chain). This clone's antigen is unknown. Per-base quality was not reported, and no clone a single base away is much larger than it. The entry originates in a study of shared clonotypes between healthy human individuals (dated by TCRdb to about 2020). At the level of the whole study: A couple of women and three men aged 18 to 49 years were included in the cohort. For each donor, CD4 naive and CD4 memory were each run on three plates, CD8 naive on two plates, and CD8 memory on one plate. To estimate repertoire size and how much clonotype sharing occurs between individuals, the study deeply sequenced the blood TCR repertoires of 5 or 6 healthy adults. Libraries were prepared and TCR repertoires were sequenced by different laboratories using diverse techniques, in order to increase sequencing depth and limit assay-specific biases. Per donor, leukapheresis produced somewhere between about 0.94 and 9.5 billion PBMCs. Study-wide conclusions, independent of this receptor: Sampling was restricted to blood, and TCR repertoires in tissue are likely to differ from TCR repertoires in blood. Compared with non-shared clonotypes, clonotypes shared by all four sorted-subset donors had higher generation probabilities. Because the study included a small number of donors, the genetic and exposure-history diversity represented was limited. Even with the large sequencing depth, rarefaction of the sorted-subset datasets indicated that sequencing was incomplete. Estimated clonotype richness was generally larger for naive than for memory subsets. Pairwise subsampling indicated that sequencing depth was expected to affect the degree of clonotype sharing among donors. Across four donors, roughly 5.1% of naive CD4, around 3.5% of naive CD8, about 2.3% of memory CD4, and 0.4% of memory CD8 clonotypes were shared.

The donors were healthy, HIV-negative adults with no recently reported acute infections or vaccinations. All donors were Caucasian adults living in Nashville, Tennessee, USA. CD4+ T cells were enriched by magnetic negative selection, after which naive cells were positively selected on CD45RA and the negative fraction was taken as the memory subset. After blood collection by leukapheresis, PBMCs were isolated using Ficoll-Histopaque density gradient centrifugation and then cryopreserved in the vapor phase of liquid nitrogen. Analytical flow cytometry was used to check the purity and quantity of each magnetically sorted T cell population. Genomic DNA was isolated from each sorted fraction and quantified by UV absorbance on a Nanodrop 2000c. TCR CDR3 regions were amplified from genomic DNA by multiplex PCR using the deep immunoSEQ assay. Extracted genomic DNA from each cell subset was distributed evenly across all wells of several immunoSEQ 96-well plates, and each plate was treated as a replicate. For sorted subsets, each replicate PCR was loaded with 200 to 250 ng genomic DNA, equivalent to approximately 33,000 T cell genomes. Purified libraries were measured with a Qubit 3.0 fluorometer, size-checked on a Bioanalyzer 2100, and measured again with the KAPA Library Quantification kit. Every immunoSEQ 96-well plate was sequenced on a dedicated single-read 150-cycle Illumina NextSeq 550 flow cell. The original pipeline was this. Because only junctional sequences without quality scores were contained in the immunoSEQ output, filtering matching that applied to full-length reads could not be performed. To assign V/J genes and CDR3, sequences were annotated against IMGT germline references using PyIR, a Python wrapper for IgBLAST v1.9. Any read was removed if the V/J assignment was weak (E-value above 1e-6), the CDR3 was missing, or the read contained stop codons, out-of-frame junctions, or ambiguous translated residues. A V3J clonotype was defined by an identical inferred V gene, J gene, and CDR3 amino acid sequence. Percentage overlap between repertoires was computed as shared unique clonotypes divided by the size of the smaller repertoire. Richness of each repertoire was evaluated using RTK rarefaction, the Chao1 estimator, and Recon v2.1 estimates of unobserved clonotypes. Generation probabilities for all TCRbeta clonotypes obtained by the gDNA method from several donors were computed using OLGA. Drawn from immuneACCESS, this table holds only the in-frame rearrangements with V and J called that TCRdb kept. Clones are partly lost; checked studies trace under half to an unresolved V gene and leave the rest unexplained. The V and J calls and clone size come from that table; D and trimming were worked out from the DNA. In all, the sample holds under 1,100,000 clones, and approximately 80% of those were seen once. Of the sample, 0.55% to 0.7% is held by the ten largest clones.

V lost 4 bases and J lost 7 bases, and the count of bases not matched to a germline gene is 13. The germline V gene specifies MDHEN as CDR1 and SYDVKM as CDR2. Reading from cysteine to phenylalanine, the CDR3 counts 17 amino acids. The read is trimmed to its CDR3 DNA, 51 bases read in frame from base 1. This TCR was sampled from a man between 18 and 35 years old in good health. Some clones in this sample may be carry-over from other donors' samples. The rearrangement joined TRBV28 to TRBJ2-7; TRBD2 lines up with 13 middle nucleotides. The sequenced sample consisted of memory CD4+ T cells from PBMCs. The cell subset or site tag for this specimen amounts to: CD45RA-negative fraction. The DNA sequence is as follows: TGTGCCAGCAGTTCAACCCCCTGGACTAGCGGGAGAGGTGAGCAGTACTTC. It is translated as CASSSTPWTSGRGEQYF.